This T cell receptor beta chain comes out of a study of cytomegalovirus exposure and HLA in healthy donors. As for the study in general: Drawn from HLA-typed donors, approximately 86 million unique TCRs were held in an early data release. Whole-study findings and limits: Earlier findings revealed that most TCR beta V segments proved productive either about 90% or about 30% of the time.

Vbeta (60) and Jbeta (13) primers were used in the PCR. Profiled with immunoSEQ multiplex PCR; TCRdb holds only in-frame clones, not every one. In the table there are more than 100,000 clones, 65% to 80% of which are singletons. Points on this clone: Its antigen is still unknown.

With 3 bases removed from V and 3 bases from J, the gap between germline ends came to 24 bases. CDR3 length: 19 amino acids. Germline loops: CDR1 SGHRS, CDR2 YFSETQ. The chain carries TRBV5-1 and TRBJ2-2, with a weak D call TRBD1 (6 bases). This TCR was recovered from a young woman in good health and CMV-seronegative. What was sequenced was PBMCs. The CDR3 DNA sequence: TGCGCCAGCAGCTCGCAATTGACTCAGGGGAGTGGGGACACCGGGGAGCTGTTTTTT. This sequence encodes CASSSQLTQGSGDTGELFF.